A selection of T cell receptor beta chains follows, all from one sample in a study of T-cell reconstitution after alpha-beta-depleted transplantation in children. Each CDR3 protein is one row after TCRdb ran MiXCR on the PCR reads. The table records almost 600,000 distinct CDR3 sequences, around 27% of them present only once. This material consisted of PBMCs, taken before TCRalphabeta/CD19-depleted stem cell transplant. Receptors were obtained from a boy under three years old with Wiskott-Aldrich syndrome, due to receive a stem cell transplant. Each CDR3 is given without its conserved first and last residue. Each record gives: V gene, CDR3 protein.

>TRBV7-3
ASSLLPGTGDSYNEQF
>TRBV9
ASSVTGDTISGNTIY
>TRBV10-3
AISENSYTDTQY
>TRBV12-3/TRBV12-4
ASSPTGKGGIGEQF
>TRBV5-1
ASSFGRGGEETQY
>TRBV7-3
AGEGYNEQF
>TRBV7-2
ASSVTGTSTDTQY
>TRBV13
ASSRGLAADTQY
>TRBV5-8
ASSFWTAGDYGYT
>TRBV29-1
SATGTGNEKLF
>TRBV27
ASSSPGTGNEKLF
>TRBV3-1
ASSRWTSGRAHSYEQY
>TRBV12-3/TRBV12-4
ASSRGTSGTAYNEQF
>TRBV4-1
ASSSDYRKVSSTDTQY
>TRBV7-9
ASSFWTNQETQY
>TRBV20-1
SAFTSGGTSDTQY
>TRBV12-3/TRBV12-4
ASSLWASGELF
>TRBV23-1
ASSRSRTDSYNEQF
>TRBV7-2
ASSLLWSYNSPLH
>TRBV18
ASSPLRKETEAF
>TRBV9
ASSVVGLQYTGELF
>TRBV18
ASSPRDRVIDTQY
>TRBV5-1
ASSLGTSVGYEQY
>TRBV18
ASSPLAGGVKQF